Listed below are T cell receptor beta chains from one sample, sequenced in a study of a mutant IDH1 vaccine in newly diagnosed glioma. The antigens for these receptors are not known. The data were produced by immunoSEQ multiplex PCR, yet TCRdb's version contains in-frame clones alone and is incomplete. The data hold 25,000 to 35,000 clones, with approximately 90% observed a single time. Source: PBMCs, taken from a glioma patient whose treatment included an IDH1 peptide vaccine. These receptors all stem from a middle-aged man with glioma. Both conserved end residues are part of each CDR3. Each record gives: clone size, J gene, D gene, V gene, CDR3 protein, CDR3 DNA. The D gene is left open where the match is weak. Size is stated for part of the rows, as once, few or many counts, or as a class when the clone is expanded.

clone_size: .; j_call: TRBJ2-5; d_call: .; v_call: TRBV5-1; cdr3_aa: CASSLDSGEETQYF; cdr3_nt: TGCGCCAGCAGCTTGGACTCAGGGGAAGAGACCCAGTACTTC
clone_size: .; j_call: TRBJ2-1; d_call: TRBD2; v_call: TRBV9; cdr3_aa: CASSRGGGPIHEQFF; cdr3_nt: TGTGCCAGCAGCCGCGGCGGGGGGCCAATCCATGAGCAGTTCTTC
clone_size: .; j_call: TRBJ1-3; d_call: .; v_call: TRBV10-1; cdr3_aa: CASAPGHGNTIYF; cdr3_nt: TGCGCCAGCGCCCCAGGGCATGGAAACACCATATATTTT
clone_size: .; j_call: TRBJ2-1; d_call: .; v_call: TRBV5-1; cdr3_aa: CASSLSGTGANEQFF; cdr3_nt: TGCGCCAGCAGCTTAAGTGGGACTGGGGCCAATGAGCAGTTCTTC
clone_size: .; j_call: TRBJ1-6; d_call: .; v_call: TRBV5-6; cdr3_aa: CASSNTGLSPLHF; cdr3_nt: TGTGCCAGCAGCAATACAGGGCTTTCACCCCTCCACTTT
clone_size: .; j_call: TRBJ2-3; d_call: .; v_call: TRBV19; cdr3_aa: CASADGVGTDTQYF; cdr3_nt: TGTGCCAGCGCGGACGGAGTTGGCACAGATACGCAGTATTTT
clone_size: .; j_call: TRBJ2-5; d_call: .; v_call: TRBV6-1; cdr3_aa: CASKGDGETQYF; cdr3_nt: TGTGCCAGCAAAGGGGATGGAGAGACCCAGTACTTC
clone_size: .; j_call: TRBJ1-5; d_call: TRBD1; v_call: TRBV5-6; cdr3_aa: CASSLGAGGGNQPQHF; cdr3_nt: TGTGCCAGCAGCTTGGGGGCAGGGGGTGGCAATCAGCCCCAGCATTTT
clone_size: .; j_call: TRBJ2-7; d_call: .; v_call: TRBV18; cdr3_aa: CASSLTADSYEQYF; cdr3_nt: TGTGCCAGCTCTCTCACCGCCGACAGCTACGAGCAGTACTTC
clone_size: .; j_call: TRBJ2-2; d_call: TRBD2; v_call: TRBV7-9; cdr3_aa: CASSLKGLAGGTKAGELFF; cdr3_nt: TGTGCCAGCAGCTTAAAGGGCCTAGCGGGGGGAACTAAAGCCGGGGAGCTGTTTTTT
clone_size: .; j_call: TRBJ2-4; d_call: .; v_call: TRBV25-1; cdr3_aa: CASSESARPPGIQYF; cdr3_nt: TGTGCCAGCAGTGAATCTGCCCGACCCCCGGGCATTCAGTACTTC
clone_size: few; j_call: TRBJ1-2; d_call: .; v_call: TRBV5-1; cdr3_aa: CASSLDWGDYGYTF; cdr3_nt: TGCGCCAGCAGCTTGGACTGGGGAGACTATGGCTACACCTTC
clone_size: .; j_call: TRBJ1-2; d_call: .; v_call: TRBV9; cdr3_aa: CASSVDRVGLVYGYTF; cdr3_nt: TGTGCCAGCAGCGTAGATCGGGTGGGTTTAGTCTATGGCTACACCTTC
clone_size: .; j_call: TRBJ1-6; d_call: .; v_call: TRBV7-9; cdr3_aa: CASSSGRNNSPLHF; cdr3_nt: TGTGCCAGCAGCTCGGGACGGAATAATTCACCCCTCCACTTT
clone_size: .; j_call: TRBJ2-7; d_call: .; v_call: TRBV7-2; cdr3_aa: CASSRTPGGGYEQYF; cdr3_nt: TGTGCCAGCAGCCGCACGCCCGGTGGTGGCTACGAGCAGTACTTC
clone_size: .; j_call: TRBJ2-7; d_call: .; v_call: TRBV16; cdr3_aa: CASSQWGYEQYF; cdr3_nt: TGTGCCAGCAGCCAATGGGGGTACGAGCAGTACTTC
clone_size: .; j_call: TRBJ1-5; d_call: TRBD1; v_call: TRBV28; cdr3_aa: CASRGTDYSNQPQHF; cdr3_nt: TGTGCCAGCAGAGGGACAGACTATAGCAATCAGCCCCAGCATTTT
clone_size: .; j_call: TRBJ1-4; d_call: .; v_call: TRBV28; cdr3_aa: CAGQRGVGEKLFF; cdr3_nt: TGTGCCGGGCAAAGGGGGGTAGGGGAAAAACTGTTTTTT